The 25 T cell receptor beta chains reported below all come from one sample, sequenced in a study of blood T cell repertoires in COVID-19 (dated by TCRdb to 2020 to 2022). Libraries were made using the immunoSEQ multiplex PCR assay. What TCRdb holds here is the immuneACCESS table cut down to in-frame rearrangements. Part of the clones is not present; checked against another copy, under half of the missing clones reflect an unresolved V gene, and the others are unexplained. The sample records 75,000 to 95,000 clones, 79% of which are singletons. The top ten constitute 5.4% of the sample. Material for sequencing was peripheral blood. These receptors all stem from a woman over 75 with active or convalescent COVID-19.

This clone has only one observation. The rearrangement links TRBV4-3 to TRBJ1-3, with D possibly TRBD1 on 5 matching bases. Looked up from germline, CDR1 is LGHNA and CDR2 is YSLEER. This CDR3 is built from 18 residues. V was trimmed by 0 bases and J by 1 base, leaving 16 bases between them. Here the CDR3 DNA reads TGCGCCAGCAGCCAAGAATTCGCACCAGGGTCATCTGGAAACACCATATATTTT. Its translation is CASSQEFAPGSSGNTIYF.

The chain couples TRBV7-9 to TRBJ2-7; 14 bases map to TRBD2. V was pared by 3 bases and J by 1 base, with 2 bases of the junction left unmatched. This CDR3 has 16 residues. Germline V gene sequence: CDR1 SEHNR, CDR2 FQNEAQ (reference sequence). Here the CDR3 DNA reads TGTGCCAGCAGCTTCGGGACTAGCGGGAGTTCCTACGAGCAGTACTTC. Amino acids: CASSFGTSGSSYEQYF.

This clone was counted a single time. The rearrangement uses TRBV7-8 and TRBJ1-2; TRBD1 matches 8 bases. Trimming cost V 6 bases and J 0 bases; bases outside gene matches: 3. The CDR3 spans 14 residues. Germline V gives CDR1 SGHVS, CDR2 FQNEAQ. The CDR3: CASRSDRANYGYTF. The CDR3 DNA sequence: TGTGCCAGCAGGTCGGACAGGGCTAACTATGGCTACACCTTC.

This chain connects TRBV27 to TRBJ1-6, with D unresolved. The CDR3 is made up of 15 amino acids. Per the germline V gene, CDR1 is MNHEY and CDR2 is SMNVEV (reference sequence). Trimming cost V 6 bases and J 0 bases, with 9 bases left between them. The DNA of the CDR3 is TGTGCCAGCAGGACGAGGAGCTCCTATAATTCACCCCTCCACTTT. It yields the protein CASRTRSSYNSPLHF.

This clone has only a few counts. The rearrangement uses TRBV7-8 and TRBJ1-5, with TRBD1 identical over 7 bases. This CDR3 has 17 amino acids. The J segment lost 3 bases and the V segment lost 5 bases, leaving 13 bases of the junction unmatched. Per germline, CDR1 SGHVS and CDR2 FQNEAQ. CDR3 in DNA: TGTGCCAGCAGCCCCGGGATGGGCAGGGGGTCCAATCAGCCCCAGCATTTT. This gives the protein CASSPGMGRGSNQPQHF.

Here the CDR3 reads CASSLWAGGGIMNTEAFF. DNA for the CDR3: TGTGCCAGCAGTTTATGGGCCGGGGGGGGAATAATGAACACTGAAGCTTTCTTT. The chain carries TRBV27 and TRBJ1-1; TRBD1 might be the D (5 bases). Trimming pared 1 base from V and 0 bases from J, leaving 18 bases between. CDR1 MNHEY and CDR2 SMNVEV come from the germline V gene (reference sequence). This CDR3 contains 18 residues.

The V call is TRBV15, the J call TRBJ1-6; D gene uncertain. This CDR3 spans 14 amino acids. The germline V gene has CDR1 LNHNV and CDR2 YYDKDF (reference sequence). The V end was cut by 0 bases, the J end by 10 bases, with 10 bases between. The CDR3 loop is CATSRDGGASPLHF. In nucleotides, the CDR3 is TGTGCCACCAGCAGAGATGGCGGAGCCTCACCCCTCCACTTT.

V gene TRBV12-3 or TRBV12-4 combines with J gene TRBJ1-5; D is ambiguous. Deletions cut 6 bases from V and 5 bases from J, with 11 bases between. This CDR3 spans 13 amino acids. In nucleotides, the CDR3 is TGTGCCAGCAGGGGCATCGAAGATCAGCCCCAGCATTTT. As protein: CASRGIEDQPQHF.

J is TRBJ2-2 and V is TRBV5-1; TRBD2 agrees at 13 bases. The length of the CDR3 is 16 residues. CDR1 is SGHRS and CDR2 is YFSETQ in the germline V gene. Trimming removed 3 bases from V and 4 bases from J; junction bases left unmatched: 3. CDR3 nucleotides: TGCGCCAGCAGCTACGGACTAGCGGGAGCCACCGGGGAGCTGTTTTTT. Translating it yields CASSYGLAGATGELFF.

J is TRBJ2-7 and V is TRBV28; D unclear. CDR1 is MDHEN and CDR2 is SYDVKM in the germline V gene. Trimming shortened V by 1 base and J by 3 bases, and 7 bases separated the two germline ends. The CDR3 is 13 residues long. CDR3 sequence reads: CASSLLVSYEQYF. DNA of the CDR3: TGTGCCAGCAGTTTATTGGTCAGCTACGAGCAGTACTTC.

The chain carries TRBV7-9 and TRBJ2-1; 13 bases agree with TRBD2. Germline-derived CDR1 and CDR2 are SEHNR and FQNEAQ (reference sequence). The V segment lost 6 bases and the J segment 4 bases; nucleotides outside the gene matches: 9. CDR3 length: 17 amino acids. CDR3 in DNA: TGTGCCAGCAGTTCAATTGGGACTAGCGGGATGTACAATGAGCAGTTCTTC. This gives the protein CASSSIGTSGMYNEQFF.

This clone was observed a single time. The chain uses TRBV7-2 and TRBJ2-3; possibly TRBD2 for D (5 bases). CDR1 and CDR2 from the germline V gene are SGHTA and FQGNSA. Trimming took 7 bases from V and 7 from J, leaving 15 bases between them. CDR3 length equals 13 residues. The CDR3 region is CASNTRVGNTQYF. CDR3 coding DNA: TGTGCCAGCAACACTAGAGTAGGAAATACGCAGTATTTT.

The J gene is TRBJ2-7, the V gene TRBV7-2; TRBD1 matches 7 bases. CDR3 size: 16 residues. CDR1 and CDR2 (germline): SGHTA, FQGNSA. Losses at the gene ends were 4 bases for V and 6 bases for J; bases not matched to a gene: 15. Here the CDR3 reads CASSSMPNRGYSEQYF. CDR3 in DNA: TGTGCCAGCAGCTCTATGCCCAACAGGGGTTATTCCGAGCAGTACTTC.

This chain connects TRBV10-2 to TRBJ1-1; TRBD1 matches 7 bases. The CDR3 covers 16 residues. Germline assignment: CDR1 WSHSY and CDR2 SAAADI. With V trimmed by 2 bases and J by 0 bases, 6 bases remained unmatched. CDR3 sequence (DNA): TGCGCCAGCAGTGAGAGGACAGGCTTCATGAACACTGAAGCTTTCTTT. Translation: CASSERTGFMNTEAFF.

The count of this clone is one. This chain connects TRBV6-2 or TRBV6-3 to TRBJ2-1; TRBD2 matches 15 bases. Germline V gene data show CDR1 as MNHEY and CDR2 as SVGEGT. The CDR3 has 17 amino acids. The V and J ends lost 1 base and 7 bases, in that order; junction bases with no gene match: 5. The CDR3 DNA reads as TGTGCCAGCAGTTACTGGAGGACTAGCGGGAGGGGAAATGAGCAGTTCTTC. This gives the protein CASSYWRTSGRGNEQFF.

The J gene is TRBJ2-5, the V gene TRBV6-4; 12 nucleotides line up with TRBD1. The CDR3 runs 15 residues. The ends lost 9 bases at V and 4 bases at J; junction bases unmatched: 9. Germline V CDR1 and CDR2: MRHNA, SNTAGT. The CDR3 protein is CASWEPGQGAETQYF. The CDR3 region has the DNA TGTGCCAGTTGGGAACCGGGACAGGGGGCAGAGACCCAGTACTTC.

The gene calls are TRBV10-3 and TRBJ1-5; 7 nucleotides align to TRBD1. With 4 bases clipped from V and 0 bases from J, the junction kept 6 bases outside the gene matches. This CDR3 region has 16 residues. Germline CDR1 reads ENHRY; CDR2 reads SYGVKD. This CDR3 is CAISGDSPGSNQPQHF. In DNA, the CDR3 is TGTGCCATCAGTGGGGACAGCCCTGGTAGCAATCAGCCCCAGCATTTT.

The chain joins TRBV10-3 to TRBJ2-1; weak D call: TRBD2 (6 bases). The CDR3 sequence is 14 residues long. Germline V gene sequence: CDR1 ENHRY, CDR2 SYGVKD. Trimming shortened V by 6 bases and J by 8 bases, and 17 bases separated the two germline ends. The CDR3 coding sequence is TGTGCCATCAGAGCCAGGTCGGAGGGCGATGAGCAGTTCTTC. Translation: CAIRARSEGDEQFF.

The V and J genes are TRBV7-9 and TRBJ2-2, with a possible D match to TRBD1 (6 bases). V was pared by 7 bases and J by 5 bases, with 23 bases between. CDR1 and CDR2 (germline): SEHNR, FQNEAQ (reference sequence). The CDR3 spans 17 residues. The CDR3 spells CASILSPGTILTGELFF. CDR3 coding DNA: TGTGCCAGCATACTAAGCCCCGGGACAATTTTAACCGGGGAGCTGTTTTTT.

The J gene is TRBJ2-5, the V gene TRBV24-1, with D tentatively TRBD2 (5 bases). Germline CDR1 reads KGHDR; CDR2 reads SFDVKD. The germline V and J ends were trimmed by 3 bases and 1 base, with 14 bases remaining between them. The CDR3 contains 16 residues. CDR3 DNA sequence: TGTGCCACCAGTGATCGGGTGGGAGCTCCCCAAGAGACCCAGTACTTC. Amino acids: CATSDRVGAPQETQYF.

In DNA, the CDR3 is TGTGCCAGCAGTGGCCGCGGGACTAGCCCTACAGATACGCAGTATTTT. This codes for CASSGRGTSPTDTQYF. The chain uses TRBV2 and TRBJ2-3; 9 bases line up with TRBD2. V shed 4 bases and J 3 bases; nucleotides not matched to a gene: 8. The CDR3 is made up of 16 amino acids. The V gene's germline CDR1 is SNHLY and CDR2 FYNNEI.

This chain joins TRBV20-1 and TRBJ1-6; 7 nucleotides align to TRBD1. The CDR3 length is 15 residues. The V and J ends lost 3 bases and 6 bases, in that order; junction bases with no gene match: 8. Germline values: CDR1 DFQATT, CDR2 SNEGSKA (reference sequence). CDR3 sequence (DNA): TGCAGTGCTAGTAAGGACAGGTCGATTAATTCACCCCTCCACTTT. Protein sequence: CSASKDRSINSPLHF.

Here the CDR3 reads CASSRWGAGDEQYF. DNA of the CDR3: TGCGCCAGCAGCCGGTGGGGAGCGGGGGACGAGCAGTACTTC. The V call is TRBV4-1, the J call TRBJ2-7, with TRBD2 matching 8 bases. Germline trimming cut 4 bases from V and 5 bases from J; bases unmatched to any gene: 7. Germline V gives CDR1 MGHRA, CDR2 YSYEKL. This CDR3 region has 14 residues.

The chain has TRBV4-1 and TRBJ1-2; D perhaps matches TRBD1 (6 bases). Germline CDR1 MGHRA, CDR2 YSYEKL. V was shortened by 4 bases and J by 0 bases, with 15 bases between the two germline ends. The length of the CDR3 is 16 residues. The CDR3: CASSLKTGFTNYGYTF. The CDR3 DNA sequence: TGCGCCAGCAGCCTTAAAACAGGGTTTACTAACTATGGCTACACCTTC.

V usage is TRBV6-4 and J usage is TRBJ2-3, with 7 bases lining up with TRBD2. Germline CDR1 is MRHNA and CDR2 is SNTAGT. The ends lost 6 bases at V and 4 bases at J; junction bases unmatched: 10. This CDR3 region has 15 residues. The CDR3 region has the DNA TGTGCCAGCAGCACCCGGACTAGATGGGCAGATACGCAGTATTTT. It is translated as CASSTRTRWADTQYF.